This T cell receptor beta chain appears in the sequencing data of a study of T cells after yellow fever vaccination. TCRdb itself ran the 5' RACE reads through MiXCR, one entry per CDR3 protein. The sample shows about 340,000 distinct CDR3 sequences, 3% to 4.5% of them seen only once. From germline, CDR1 is LGHNA and CDR2 YSLEER. The CDR3 spans 17 residues. With 0 bases removed from V and 0 bases from J, the gap between germline ends came to 12 bases. Only one count was recorded for this clonotype. The chain has TRBV4-3 and TRBJ1-5; D gene uncertain. Material: PBMCs, obtained 5 days after the yellow fever booster vaccination. This clonotype was obtained from a man younger than 35 who received the YFV17D yellow fever vaccine. CDR3 nucleotide sequence: TGCGCCAGCAGCCAAGATATTTGGGAGGATAGCAATCAGCCCCAGCATTTT. It specifies CASSQDIWEDSNQPQHF.